This T cell receptor (beta chain) was documented in a study of cytomegalovirus exposure and HLA in healthy donors. Study-level points and caveats: The classifier was said to identify cytomegalovirus status with high specificity and sensitivity. With DRB1 most and HLA-C fewest, TCR association rates differed between HLA loci in a later analysis.

V was shortened by 7 bases and J by 1 base, with 13 bases between the two germline ends. The CDR3 is 14 amino acids. Germline CDR1 SGDLS, CDR2 YYNGEE. Vbeta (60) and Jbeta (13) primers were used in the PCR. Assay: immunoSEQ multiplex PCR; the TCRdb copy retains only in-frame clones and omits some. The sample holds about 200,000 clones, roughly 80% seen once. Regarding this clone: Its specificity is unknown.

The genes are TRBV9 and TRBJ2-3, with D perhaps matching TRBD2 (6 bases). The sequence came from a woman aged 18-29 years in good health and CMV-seronegative. Material: PBMCs. CDR3 nucleotide sequence: TGTGCCAGCCGCCCCGGGAGTGGCACAGATACGCAGTATTTT. Its translation is CASRPGSGTDTQYF.